Below, one T cell receptor beta chain is given with its context. Sequence at one end of the junction differs from germline and may be a read error. The sample originates from a study of shared clonotypes between healthy human individuals. Study-wide context: The donor pool was made up of two women and three men aged 18 to 49.

The assay used deep level. Clones were read by immunoSEQ multiplex PCR, and TCRdb kept only the in-frame ones, dropping some. This sample has roughly 1,100,000 clones; 65% to 75% occur once, and the top ten carry approximately 1.5%. Germline loops: CDR1 LGHNA, CDR2 YNFKEQ. CDR3 length: 12 amino acids. The sample consisted of memory CD4+ T cells sorted from blood. Subset: CD45RA-negative fraction. The gene calls are TRBV4-2 and TRBJ1-2; D is unresolved. The source of this sequence is a man younger than 30 in good health. CDR3 nucleotides: TGTGCCGGCAGCCAAGACGGATATGGCTACACCTTC. The encoded protein is CAGSQDGYGYTF.